Presented here are 20 T cell receptor beta chains from one specimen sequenced in a study of type 1 regulatory T cells. TCRdb re-called the reads through MiXCR, storing one row per CDR3 protein. The data contain about 100,000 distinct CDR3 sequences, 25% to 40% of them seen just once; the ten biggest clones take up about 2.4%. Sequencing was carried out using CD4+ T cells, either the whole sample or a sorted fraction (not recorded which). These TCRs come from a human donor in good health.

The V call is TRBV12-3 or TRBV12-4, the J call TRBJ2-7; 9 nucleotides align to TRBD1. The CDR3 length is 14 residues. The V and J ends lost 4 bases and 5 bases, in that order; junction bases with no gene match: 6. Written as DNA, the CDR3 is TGTGCCAGCAGTTCTCTGGGACAGGGCAACGAGCAGTACTTC. Translated: CASSSLGQGNEQYF.

This clonotype has just a few counts. V and J are TRBV4-1 and TRBJ2-6; the D gene could be TRBD1 or TRBD2 (5 bases each). Germline V lookup: CDR1 MGHRA, CDR2 YSYEKL. V was cut by 1 base and J by 2 bases, with 9 bases left in between. CDR3 length: 16 residues. The CDR3 region is CASSQVGEPGANVLTF. The CDR3 DNA reads as TGCGCCAGCAGCCAAGTGGGGGAGCCTGGGGCCAACGTCCTGACTTTC.

The chain is built from TRBV18 and TRBJ2-3; TRBD1 matches at 9 bases. The CDR3 totals 15 residues. J was trimmed by 5 bases and V by 3 bases; bases with no gene match: 6. Germline V gene data show CDR1 as KGHSH and CDR2 as LQKENI. The CDR3 region is CASSPVQGAKDTQYF. In nucleotides, the CDR3 is TGTGCCAGCTCACCCGTACAGGGGGCGAAAGATACGCAGTATTTT.

This clonotype was counted a few times. This chain joins TRBV20-1 and TRBJ2-1; the D is unclear. V was shortened by 3 bases and J by 2 bases, with 11 bases between the two germline ends. Germline CDR1 DFQATT, CDR2 SNEGSKA (reference sequence). This CDR3 is built from 14 residues. This CDR3 is CSASPPRTYNEQFF. CDR3 sequence (DNA): TGCAGTGCTAGCCCGCCTCGTACCTACAATGAGCAGTTCTTC.

The chain is built from TRBV19 and TRBJ2-2; the D gene is possibly TRBD1 (5 bases). The germline gives CDR1 LNHDA, CDR2 SQIVND (reference sequence). Trimming left V 5 bases short and J 3 bases short, with 10 bases between. The CDR3 is 14 amino acids. CDR3 in amino acids: CASSSQGHTGELFF. Written as DNA, the CDR3 is TGTGCCAGTAGTTCGCAGGGTCACACCGGGGAGCTGTTTTTT.

This chain joins TRBV3-1 and TRBJ2-1; no firm D call. The CDR3 consists of 15 residues. Deletions cut 4 bases from V and 0 bases from J, with 10 bases between. Germline-derived CDR1 and CDR2 are LGHDT and YNNKEL (reference sequence). The CDR3 is CASSPSLPSYNEQFF. In DNA form, the CDR3 reads TGTGCCAGCAGCCCCTCCTTGCCCTCCTACAATGAGCAGTTCTTC.

This clonotype came up a few times. This sequence joins TRBV6-5 and TRBJ1-2; possibly TRBD1 for D (6 bases). CDR1 is MNHEY, CDR2 SVGAGI, per germline. The CDR3 runs to 15 residues. Between the trimmed V and J ends, which lost 6 bases and 4 bases, there was a span of 18 bases. Here the CDR3 DNA reads TGTGCCAGCAGACGCCAACAGGGAACCTCCTATGGCTACACCTTC. Encoded protein: CASRRQQGTSYGYTF.

This chain connects TRBV5-1 to TRBJ2-7; 7 positions match TRBD1. V lost 4 bases, J lost 5 bases, and 3 bases stayed unmatched. Germline lookup yields CDR1 SGHRS and CDR2 YFSETQ. This CDR3 has 12 residues. CDR3 sequence: CASSPDRDEQYF. DNA of the CDR3: TGCGCCAGCAGCCCAGACAGGGACGAGCAGTACTTC.

The chain recombines TRBV12-3 or TRBV12-4 with TRBJ2-5; D possibly corresponds to TRBD2 (6 bases). Trimming cost V 3 bases and J 7 bases, with 18 bases left between them. The CDR3 sequence is 15 residues long. CDR3 sequence reads: CASSLAGSIGRTQYF. CDR3 DNA sequence: TGTGCCAGCAGTTTGGCAGGGAGCATCGGGAGGACCCAGTACTTC.

V usage is TRBV15 and J usage is TRBJ2-5; a weak D match, TRBD1 (5 bases). V lost 0 bases and J lost 5, with 7 bases in between. The germline gives CDR1 LNHNV, CDR2 YYDKDF (reference sequence). This CDR3 is built from 13 residues. The CDR3 DNA follows: TGTGCCACCAGCAGAGACAGGGCTGAGACCCAGTACTTC. Protein: CATSRDRAETQYF.

This clonotype was picked up a small number of times. This chain links TRBV12-3 or TRBV12-4 with TRBJ1-1, with TRBD1 matching over 9 bases. The CDR3 runs to 14 residues. With V trimmed by 4 bases and J by 4 bases, 4 bases remained unmatched. The CDR3 bases are TGTGCCAGCAGTTACCGACAGGGGGGCACTGAAGCTTTCTTT. This sequence encodes CASSYRQGGTEAFF.

This clonotype was detected a few times. V gene TRBV6-2 or TRBV6-3 combines with J gene TRBJ2-7; no reliable D call. The CDR3 is 11 amino acids. V lost 2 bases, J lost 4 bases, and 3 bases lay in between. The germline V gene has CDR1 MNHEY and CDR2 SVGEGT. CDR3 protein: CASSYLYEQYF. DNA for the CDR3: TGTGCCAGCAGTTACCTGTACGAGCAGTACTTC.

The chain carries TRBV15 and TRBJ2-5, with D possibly TRBD1 on 5 matching bases. Germline V lookup: CDR1 LNHNV, CDR2 YYDKDF (reference sequence). V lost 2 bases and J lost 7, with 5 bases in between. The CDR3 consists of 11 residues. The CDR3 loop reads CATSRTGTQYF. In DNA form, the CDR3 reads TGTGCCACCAGCAGAACAGGGACCCAGTACTTC.

This clonotype was seen a handful of times. V and J are TRBV5-5 and TRBJ1-1; maybe TRBD1 (6 bases). This CDR3 contains 15 residues. Trimming shortened V by 5 bases and J by 1 base, and 15 bases separated the two germline ends. In germline, CDR1 is SGHKS, CDR2 YYEKEE (reference sequence). This CDR3 reads CASSGQLGGNTEAFF. DNA of the CDR3: TGTGCCAGCAGTGGACAGCTCGGTGGGAACACTGAAGCTTTCTTT.

This chain uses TRBV12-3 or TRBV12-4 with TRBJ2-7; unclear D gene. CDR3 length equals 12 residues. V lost 4 bases and J lost 3, with 7 bases in between. The CDR3 protein is CASSSRIYEQYF. In nucleotides, the CDR3 is TGTGCCAGCAGTTCACGGATCTACGAGCAGTACTTC.

Many counts were recorded for this clonotype. The chain joins TRBV24-1 to TRBJ2-1, with 8 bases that match TRBD2. Per the germline V gene, CDR1 is KGHDR and CDR2 is SFDVKD. The ends lost 4 bases at V and 10 bases at J; junction bases unmatched: 11. There are 15 residues in the CDR3. The CDR3 here is CATSETSGRDSEQFF. CDR3 nucleotide sequence: TGTGCCACCAGTGAAACTAGCGGAAGGGACTCGGAGCAGTTCTTC.

This clonotype was seen a few times. The chain recombines TRBV20-1 with TRBJ2-7, with TRBD2 matching 11 bases. CDR1 and CDR2 from the germline V gene are DFQATT and SNEGSKA (reference sequence). Trimming took 3 bases from V and 6 from J; bases not matched to a gene: 4. There are 13 residues in the CDR3. The chain's CDR3 is CSARVLAGAEQYF. Here the CDR3 DNA reads TGCAGTGCTAGGGTACTAGCGGGAGCCGAGCAGTACTTC.

The chain recombines TRBV20-1 with TRBJ2-1; either TRBD1 or TRBD2 may fit D (5 bases each). The CDR3 sequence is 13 residues long. V shed 5 bases and J shed 9 bases, with 17 bases lying between them. In germline, CDR1 is DFQATT, CDR2 SNEGSKA (reference sequence). CDR3 sequence: CSALRQPEGEQFF. In nucleotides, the CDR3 is TGCAGTGCTCTACGACAGCCTGAGGGTGAGCAGTTCTTC.

The chain combines TRBV7-2 with TRBJ2-7; TRBD2 is a possible D gene (6 bases). The V end was cut by 1 base, the J end by 6 bases, with 13 bases between. CDR1 and CDR2 from the germline V gene are SGHTA and FQGNSA. This CDR3 is 14 amino acids long. The CDR3 DNA follows: TGTGCCAGCAGCTTAGGTTGGGCGGAGGGCGAGCAGTACTTC. Encoded protein: CASSLGWAEGEQYF.

This clonotype has at least ten counts. The chain links TRBV12-3 or TRBV12-4 to TRBJ2-5; D is unclear. The germline V and J ends were trimmed by 2 bases and 1 base, with 8 bases remaining between them. The CDR3 consists of 14 residues. The CDR3 DNA is TGTGCCAGCAGTTTATCGGCCTCCCAAGAGACCCAGTACTTC. It encodes CASSLSASQETQYF.